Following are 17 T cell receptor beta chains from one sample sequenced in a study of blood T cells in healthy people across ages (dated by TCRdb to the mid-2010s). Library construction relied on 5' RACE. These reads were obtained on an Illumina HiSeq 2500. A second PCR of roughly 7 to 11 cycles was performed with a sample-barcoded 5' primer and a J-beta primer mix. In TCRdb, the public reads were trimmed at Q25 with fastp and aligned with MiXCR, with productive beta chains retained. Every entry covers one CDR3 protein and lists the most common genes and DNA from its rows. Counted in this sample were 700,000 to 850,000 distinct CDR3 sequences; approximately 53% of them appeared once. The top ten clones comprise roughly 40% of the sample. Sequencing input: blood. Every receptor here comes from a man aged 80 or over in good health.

CDR3 amino acids: CASSLGEGGQPQHF. CDR3 coding DNA: TGTGCCAGCTCCCTAGGGGAAGGCGGTCAGCCCCAGCATTTT. This sequence joins TRBV18 and TRBJ1-5, with TRBD1 as a possible D gene (5 bases). V was trimmed by 6 bases and J by 6 bases, leaving 15 bases between them. CDR1 is KGHSH, CDR2 LQKENI, per germline. CDR3 length: 14 amino acids.

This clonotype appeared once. The CDR3 region is CSARDSAVSSYEQYF. The CDR3 DNA follows: TGCAGTGCTAGAGACTCAGCGGTGAGCTCCTACGAGCAGTACTTC. The gene calls are TRBV20-1 and TRBJ2-7; D is possibly TRBD2 (5 bases). The germline CDR1 and CDR2 sequences are DFQATT and SNEGSKA (reference sequence). Trimming cost V 0 bases and J 0 bases, with 12 bases left between them. The CDR3 length is 15 residues.

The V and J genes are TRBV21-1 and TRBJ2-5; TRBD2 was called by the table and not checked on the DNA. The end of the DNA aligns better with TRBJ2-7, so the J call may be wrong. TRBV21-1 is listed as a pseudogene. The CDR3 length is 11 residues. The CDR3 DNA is TGTGCCAGCACCCTCGTGGACGAGCAGTACTTC. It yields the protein CASTLVDEQYF.

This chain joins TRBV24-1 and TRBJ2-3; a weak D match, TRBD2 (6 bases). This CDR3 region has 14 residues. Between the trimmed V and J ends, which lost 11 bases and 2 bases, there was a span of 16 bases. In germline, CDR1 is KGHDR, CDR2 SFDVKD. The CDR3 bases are TGTGCCATCGGTGGCGGGATTTTCACAGATACGCAGTATTTT. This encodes CAIGGGIFTDTQYF.

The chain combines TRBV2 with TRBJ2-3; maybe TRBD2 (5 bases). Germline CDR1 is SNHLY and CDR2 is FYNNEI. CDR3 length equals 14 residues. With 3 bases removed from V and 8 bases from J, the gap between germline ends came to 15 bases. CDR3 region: CASSEIQDGGTQYF. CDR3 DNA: TGTGCCAGCAGTGAGATTCAGGATGGAGGTACGCAGTATTTT.

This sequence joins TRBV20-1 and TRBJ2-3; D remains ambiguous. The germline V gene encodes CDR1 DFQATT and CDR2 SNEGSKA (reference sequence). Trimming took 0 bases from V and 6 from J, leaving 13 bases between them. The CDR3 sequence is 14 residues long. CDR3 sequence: CSARDQGAIDTQYF. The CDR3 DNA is TGCAGTGCTAGAGATCAAGGCGCTATCGATACGCAGTATTTT.

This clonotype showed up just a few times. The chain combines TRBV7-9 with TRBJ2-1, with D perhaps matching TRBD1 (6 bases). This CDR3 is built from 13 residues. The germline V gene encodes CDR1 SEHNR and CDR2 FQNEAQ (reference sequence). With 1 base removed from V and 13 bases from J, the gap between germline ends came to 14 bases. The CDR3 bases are TGTGCCAGCAGCTTAGTACAGGGTCGTAAACAGTTCTTC. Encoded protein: CASSLVQGRKQFF.

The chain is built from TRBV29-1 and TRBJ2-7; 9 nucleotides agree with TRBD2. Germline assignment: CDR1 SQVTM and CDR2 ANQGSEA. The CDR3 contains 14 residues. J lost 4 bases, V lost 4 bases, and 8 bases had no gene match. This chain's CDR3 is CSVVEASGKYEQYF. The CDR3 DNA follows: TGCAGCGTTGTTGAGGCTAGCGGGAAGTACGAGCAGTACTTC.

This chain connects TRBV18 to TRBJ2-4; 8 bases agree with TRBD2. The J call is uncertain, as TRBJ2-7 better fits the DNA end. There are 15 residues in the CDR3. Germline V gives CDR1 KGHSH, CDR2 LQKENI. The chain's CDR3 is CASSPPGGWIYEQYF. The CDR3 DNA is TGTGCCAGCTCACCCCCGGGAGGGTGGATTTACGAGCAGTACTTC.

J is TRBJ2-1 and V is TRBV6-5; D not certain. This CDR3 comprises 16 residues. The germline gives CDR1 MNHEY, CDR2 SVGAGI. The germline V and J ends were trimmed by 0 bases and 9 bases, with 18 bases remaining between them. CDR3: CASSYSDRPLGFEQFF. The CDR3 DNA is TGTGCCAGCAGTTACTCCGACCGGCCTCTCGGGTTTGAGCAGTTCTTC.

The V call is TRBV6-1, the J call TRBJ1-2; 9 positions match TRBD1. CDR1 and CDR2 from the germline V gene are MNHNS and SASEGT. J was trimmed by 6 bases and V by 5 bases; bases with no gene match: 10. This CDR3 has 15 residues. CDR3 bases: TGTGCCAGCAGTCTAAGGGCGGGACAGGGCGATGGCTACACCTTC. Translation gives CASSLRAGQGDGYTF.

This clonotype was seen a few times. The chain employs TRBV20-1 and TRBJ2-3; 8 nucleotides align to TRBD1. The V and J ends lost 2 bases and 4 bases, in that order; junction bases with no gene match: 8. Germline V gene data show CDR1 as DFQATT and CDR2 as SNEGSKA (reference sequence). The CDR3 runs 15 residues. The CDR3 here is CSARNPGGRADTQYF. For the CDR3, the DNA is TGCAGTGCTAGAAATCCAGGGGGCCGTGCAGATACGCAGTATTTT.

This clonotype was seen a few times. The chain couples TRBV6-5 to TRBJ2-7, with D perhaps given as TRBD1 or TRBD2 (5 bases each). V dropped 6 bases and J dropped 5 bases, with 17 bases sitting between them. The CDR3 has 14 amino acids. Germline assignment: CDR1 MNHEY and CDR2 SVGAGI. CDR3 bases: TGTGCCAGCAGCTCCGACGGGGCTCGGGACGAGCAGTACTTC. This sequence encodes CASSSDGARDEQYF.

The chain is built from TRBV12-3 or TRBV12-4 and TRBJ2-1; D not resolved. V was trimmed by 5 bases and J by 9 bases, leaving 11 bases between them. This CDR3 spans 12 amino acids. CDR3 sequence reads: CASSRAGREQFF. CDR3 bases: TGTGCCAGCAGTCGAGCCGGGCGTGAGCAGTTCTTC.

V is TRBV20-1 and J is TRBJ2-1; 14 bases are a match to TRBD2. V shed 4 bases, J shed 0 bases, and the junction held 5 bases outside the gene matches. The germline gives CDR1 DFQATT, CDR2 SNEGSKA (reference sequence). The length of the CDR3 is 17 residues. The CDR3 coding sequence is TGCAGTGCTACCCGGACTAGCGGGAGGAGCTCCTACAATGAGCAGTTCTTC. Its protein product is CSATRTSGRSSYNEQFF.

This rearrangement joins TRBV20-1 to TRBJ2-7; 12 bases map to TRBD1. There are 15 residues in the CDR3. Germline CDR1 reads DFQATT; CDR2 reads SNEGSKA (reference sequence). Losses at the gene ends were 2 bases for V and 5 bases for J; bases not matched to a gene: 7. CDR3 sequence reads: CSARPGTGGLDEQYF. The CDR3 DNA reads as TGCAGTGCTAGACCGGGGACAGGGGGCTTAGACGAGCAGTACTTC.

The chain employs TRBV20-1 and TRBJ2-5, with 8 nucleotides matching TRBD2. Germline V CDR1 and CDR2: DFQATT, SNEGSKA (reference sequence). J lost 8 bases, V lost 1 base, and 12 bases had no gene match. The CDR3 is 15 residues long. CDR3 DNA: TGCAGTGCTAGAGTCCTAACAAGCGGGAGATTTACCCAGTACTTC. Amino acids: CSARVLTSGRFTQYF.